The clone carrying this TCR beta chain was recorded at least ten times. Its target is unknown. The CDR3 extends over 15 amino acids. Germline CDR1 reads SNHLY; CDR2 reads FYNNEI. Trimming removed 3 bases from V and 6 bases from J; junction bases left unmatched: 4. This sample stems from a study of regulatory T cells in long-lasting Graves disease. At the level of the study: The study counted Graves' disease as persistent given over 5 years of antithyroid drugs and positive TSH receptor antibodies.

Time point reported: persistent/refractory GD, antithyroid drugs over 5 years with positive TRAb. The TCR library was prepared using RNA isolated from PBMCs. General study results and limits: Public clonotype sharing was higher in persistent than newly diagnosed patients. The study found lower TCR diversity in persistent Graves' patients than in newly diagnosed ones.

Arm-PCR of CDR3 regions with iRepertoire HTBI primers generated TCR beta libraries. In TCRdb, the multiplex PCR reads were re-called with MiXCR into one record per CDR3 protein. This sample has around 450,000 distinct CDR3 sequences, with 20% to 25% found just once. The chain is built from TRBV2 and TRBJ1-5, with 11 bases aligning to TRBD1. The clonotype comes from a female donor with Graves disease. Sample: peripheral blood mononuclear cells (PBMCs), taken when the disease was refractory, from a patient treated with antithyroid drugs. CDR3 sequence reads: CASSEDRGQGQPQHF. For the CDR3, the DNA is TGTGCCAGCAGTGAGGACAGGGGGCAGGGTCAGCCCCAGCATTTT.